What follows are 18 T cell receptor beta chains derived from one specimen sequenced in a study of cytomegalovirus exposure and HLA in healthy donors. Both 60 Vbeta primers and 13 Jbeta primers went into the PCR. Repertoires were generated with immunoSEQ multiplex PCR, while TCRdb's copy carries only in-frame clones and drops some. This repertoire shows roughly 130,000 clones, approximately 68% found once; its top ten account for 1.5% to 2%. Sequencing was carried out using PBMCs. These receptors were collected from a man aged 25 to 45 in good health and CMV-seropositive.

The chain employs TRBV4-1 and TRBJ2-1, with a weak D call TRBD1 (6 bases). The germline V and J ends were trimmed by 5 bases and 2 bases, with 22 bases remaining between them. Germline assignment: CDR1 MGHRA and CDR2 YSYEKL. The CDR3 consists of 18 residues. CDR3 region: CASSGDIRKPFTYNEQFF. The CDR3 DNA reads as TGCGCCAGCAGCGGGGACATCAGGAAACCCTTTACCTACAATGAGCAGTTCTTC.

This clone came up once. The chain employs TRBV15 and TRBJ2-7; TRBD1 matches 10 bases. V was pared by 3 bases and J by 4 bases, with 6 bases of the junction left unmatched. CDR1 and CDR2 from the germline V gene are LNHNV and YYDKDF (reference sequence). The CDR3 length is 15 residues. CDR3 sequence reads: CATSSGQGGWYEQYF. In DNA, the CDR3 is TGTGCCACCAGCAGCGGACAGGGGGGGTGGTACGAGCAGTACTTC.

The J gene is TRBJ2-7, the V gene TRBV28, with TRBD2 identical over 9 bases. CDR1 and CDR2 from the germline V gene are MDHEN and SYDVKM. The CDR3 spans 15 residues. Losses at the gene ends were 6 bases for V and 0 bases for J; bases not matched to a gene: 6. The CDR3 region is CASSRLAGFSYEQYF. The DNA of the CDR3 is TGTGCCAGCAGCCGTCTAGCGGGATTCTCCTACGAGCAGTACTTC. Full variable domain (outside the CDR3, taken from reference TRBV28 and TRBJ2-7): DVKVTQSSRYLVKRTGEKVFLECVQDMDHENMFWYRQDPGLGLRLIYFSYDVKMKEKGDIPEGYSVSREKKERFSLILESASTNQTSMYLCASSRLAGFSYEQYFGPGTRLTVT.

The J gene is TRBJ2-1, the V gene TRBV14; TRBD1 agrees at 10 bases. The CDR3 contains 14 residues. After removal of 5 bases from V and 9 bases from J, the junction contained 7 bases not matched to a gene. Germline lookup yields CDR1 SGHDN and CDR2 FVKESK. CDR3 in amino acids: CASSTPGQGFEQFF. The CDR3 bases are TGTGCCAGCAGCACACCGGGACAGGGGTTTGAGCAGTTCTTC.

This clone showed up just a few times. The CDR3, as DNA: TGTGCCAGCAGCCCTTCGGGCAGGGGGAACACTGAAGCTTTCTTT. This gives the protein CASSPSGRGNTEAFF. This sequence joins TRBV5-8 and TRBJ1-1; D might be TRBD1 (6 bases). CDR3 size: 15 residues. The V end lost 4 bases, the J end lost 1 base, and 14 bases lay between the germline ends. Germline assignment: CDR1 SGHTS and CDR2 YDEGEE.

There are a few counts of this clone. The V and J genes are TRBV27 and TRBJ2-4; TRBD1 might be the D (5 bases). Per germline, CDR1 MNHEY and CDR2 SMNVEV (reference sequence). The CDR3 consists of 14 residues. V dropped 1 base and J dropped 2 bases, with 6 bases sitting between them. The CDR3 loop is CASSLLGPKNIQYF. Written as DNA, the CDR3 is TGTGCCAGCAGTTTATTGGGGCCCAAAAACATTCAGTACTTC.

J is TRBJ2-7 and V is TRBV5-1; 12 bases agree with TRBD2. The CDR3 is made up of 15 amino acids. With 3 bases clipped from V and 6 bases from J, the junction kept 7 bases outside the gene matches. Looked up from germline, CDR1 is SGHRS and CDR2 is YFSETQ. CDR3 residues: CASSSPTSGSLEQYF. CDR3 in DNA: TGCGCCAGCAGCTCCCCGACTAGCGGGAGCCTCGAGCAGTACTTC.

The chain employs TRBV6-1 and TRBJ2-7; the D is unclear. V was cut by 1 base and J by 2 bases, with 6 bases left in between. In germline, CDR1 is MNHNS, CDR2 SASEGT. The CDR3 length is 13 residues. CDR3 in DNA: TGTGCCAGCAGTGAAGTAGCACCCTACGAGCAGTACTTC. Its protein is CASSEVAPYEQYF.

The rearrangement joins TRBV4-2 to TRBJ2-7, with 8 bases aligning to TRBD1. V shed 1 base, J shed 1 base, and the junction held 3 bases outside the gene matches. This CDR3 is built from 15 residues. The germline V gene encodes CDR1 LGHNA and CDR2 YNFKEQ. The CDR3 reads CASSQGGTGSYEQYF. In nucleotides, the CDR3 is TGTGCCAGCAGCCAAGGTGGGACAGGATCCTACGAGCAGTACTTC.

This chain's CDR3 is CAIRAQETQYF. The CDR3 DNA is TGTGCCATCAGGGCTCAAGAGACCCAGTACTTC. The chain links TRBV10-3 to TRBJ2-5; D gene ambiguous. Germline CDR1 ENHRY, CDR2 SYGVKD. With 6 bases removed from V and 2 bases from J, the gap between germline ends came to 4 bases. The CDR3 extends over 11 amino acids.

Only a few counts were recorded for this clone. The gene calls are TRBV25-1 and TRBJ1-1, with 8 nucleotides matching TRBD1. In germline, CDR1 is MGHDK, CDR2 SYGVNS. The CDR3 loop spans 13 amino acids. V was pared by 4 bases and J by 8 bases, with 6 bases of the junction left unmatched. CDR3 nucleotide sequence: TGTGCCAGCAGTGCCCAGGGGGCTCCCGAAGCTTTCTTT. This translates into CASSAQGAPEAFF.

In its sample, this clone was seen a few times. CDR3 in DNA: TGTGCCAGCAGCTCGAGCGCAGGGGGAAAGACCCAGTACTTC. It is translated as CASSSSAGGKTQYF. This chain uses TRBV7-3 with TRBJ2-5; TRBD1 matches at 7 bases. CDR1 and CDR2 (germline): SGHTA, FQGTGA. This CDR3 comprises 14 residues. After removal of 4 bases from V and 6 bases from J, the junction contained 8 bases not matched to a gene.

The rearrangement links TRBV5-6 to TRBJ1-5; no reliable D call. From germline, CDR1 is SGHDT and CDR2 YYEEEE. Deletions cut 4 bases from V and 4 bases from J, with 12 bases between. This CDR3 is built from 14 residues. The DNA of the CDR3 is TGTGCCAGCAGCCAGGCGTCATCGAATCAGCCCCAGCATTTT. It specifies CASSQASSNQPQHF.

The J gene is TRBJ1-5, the V gene TRBV30; a weak D match, TRBD1 (5 bases). Between the trimmed V and J ends, which lost 2 bases and 4 bases, there was a span of 12 bases. CDR3 length: 14 amino acids. CDR1 and CDR2 (germline): GTSNPN, SVGIG (reference sequence). This CDR3 is CAWSSWGENQPQHF. CDR3 nucleotides: TGTGCCTGGAGTAGTTGGGGGGAAAATCAGCCCCAGCATTTT.

The rearrangement uses TRBV21-1 and TRBJ2-7; the D call in the table, TRBD1, was not verified against the DNA. TRBV21-1 is a known pseudogene. The CDR3 totals 17 residues. In DNA, the CDR3 is TGTGCCAGCAGCAGATCGCCGGACAGGGGGTTCTCCTACGAGCAGTACTTC. This codes for CASSRSPDRGFSYEQYF.

This clone occurred a few times. V usage is TRBV6-1 and J usage is TRBJ1-1; D perhaps matches TRBD1 (5 bases). CDR3 size: 14 residues. Trimming cost V 3 bases and J 4 bases, with 12 bases left between them. CDR1 MNHNS and CDR2 SASEGT come from the germline V gene. The CDR3: CASSEGGAGTEAFF. The DNA for the CDR3 is TGTGCCAGCAGTGAGGGAGGGGCCGGCACTGAAGCTTTCTTT.

The rearrangement links TRBV28 to TRBJ2-5, with TRBD2 matching 9 bases. Germline trimming cut 7 bases from V and 5 bases from J; bases unmatched to any gene: 8. CDR3 length: 14 residues. Germline V CDR1 and CDR2: MDHEN, SYDVKM. The CDR3 region has the DNA TGTGCCAGCAATGGCGGGAGGGCCGGGGAGACCCAGTACTTC. Protein: CASNGGRAGETQYF.

The chain carries TRBV9 and TRBJ2-1; D perhaps matches TRBD1 (6 bases). Trimming took off 4 bases at V and 4 bases at J, with 18 bases between the two ends. The CDR3 has 16 residues. The germline V gene has CDR1 SGDLS and CDR2 YYNGEE. The CDR3 DNA follows: TGTGCCAGCAGCTTTCGACAGGACCCTGCGTACAATGAGCAGTTCTTC. Protein product: CASSFRQDPAYNEQFF.